The 10 T cell receptor beta chains presented below share a single source sample, sequenced in a study of T-cell memory formation after mild COVID-19. Each CDR3 protein is one row after TCRdb ran MiXCR on the 5' RACE reads. The profile covers a few hundred thousand distinct CDR3 sequences, with around 30% appearing a single time and roughly 13% taken by the ten largest. Sequencing was performed on PBMCs or a T cell subset sorted from them (not recorded which). These receptor sequences come from an adult woman who had mild COVID-19 (a few samples of this study predate the infection). Cell type and time point are not known.

V gene TRBV3-1 combines with J gene TRBJ1-5; the D is unclear. The CDR3 consists of 16 residues. Trimming pared 4 bases from V and 6 bases from J, leaving 19 bases between. From germline, CDR1 is LGHDT and CDR2 YNNKEL (reference sequence). The CDR3 DNA reads as TGTGCCAGCAGCCTCGGAGGAGCGACCCGGGTTCAGCCCCAGCATTTT. Protein sequence: CASSLGGATRVQPQHF.

This clonotype was recorded only once. The chain is built from TRBV6-5 and TRBJ1-1; D is unresolved. The V and J ends lost 10 bases and 6 bases respectively, with 18 bases between them. CDR1 and CDR2 (germline): MNHEY, SVGAGI. The CDR3 is 13 amino acids. The CDR3 DNA reads as TGTGCCACCCGTAGGTCCGGACTAGCTGAAGCTTTCTTT. Amino acids: CATRRSGLAEAFF.

This clonotype has more than one count but fewer than ten. The V call is TRBV5-1, the J call TRBJ2-3, with D maybe TRBD1 (6 bases). Per germline, CDR1 SGHRS and CDR2 YFSETQ. The germline V and J ends were trimmed by 4 bases and 4 bases, with 13 bases remaining between them. This CDR3 has 14 amino acids. For the CDR3, the DNA is TGCGCCAGCAGCCGGGACAAGAGTCCAGATACGCAGTATTTT. Its translation: CASSRDKSPDTQYF.

This sequence joins TRBV4-3 and TRBJ1-6; 8 bases match TRBD1. V dropped 1 base and J dropped 0; count of bases not matched to a gene: 5. CDR1 and CDR2 from the germline V gene are LGHNA and YSLEER. This CDR3 has 18 amino acids. CDR3 sequence reads: CASSQVQGALSYNSPLHF. The DNA of the CDR3 is TGCGCCAGCAGCCAAGTTCAGGGGGCCCTCTCCTATAATTCACCCCTCCACTTT.

This chain joins TRBV5-1 and TRBJ2-7; possibly TRBD2 for D (6 bases). The CDR3 length is 14 residues. The germline V and J ends were trimmed by 5 bases and 4 bases, with 16 bases remaining between them. Germline V gives CDR1 SGHRS, CDR2 YFSETQ. The CDR3 DNA sequence: TGCGCCAGCAGACCTCCCGGGACTGAGTACGAGCAGTACTTC. Translated: CASRPPGTEYEQYF. The full variable domain, its missing parts supplied by reference TRBV5-1 and TRBJ2-7, is KAGVTQTPRYLIKTRGQQVTLSCSPISGHRSVSWYQQTPGQGLQFLFEYFSETQRNKGNFPGRFSGRQFSNSRSEMNVSTLELGDSALYLCASRPPGTEYEQYFGPGTRLTVT.

This clonotype appeared a few times. This sequence joins TRBV20-1 and TRBJ1-5; no firm D call. V shed 6 bases and J shed 3 bases, with 18 bases lying between them. The CDR3 contains 15 residues. Germline V gene lookup returns CDR1 DFQATT and CDR2 SNEGSKA (reference sequence). CDR3 residues: CSAPRTGMFNQPQHF. The CDR3 coding sequence is TGCAGTGCCCCCCGTACGGGGATGTTCAATCAGCCCCAGCATTTT.

The chain employs TRBV27 and TRBJ2-7; a possible D gene is TRBD2 (6 bases). This CDR3 spans 14 amino acids. V lost 5 bases and J 7 bases, leaving 18 bases between the germline ends. Per the germline V gene, CDR1 is MNHEY and CDR2 is SMNVEV (reference sequence). CDR3 nucleotides: TGTGCCAGCAGTCCCTGGACTACTGTTAGGGAGCAGTACTTC. Its translation: CASSPWTTVREQYF.

This chain uses TRBV6-5 with TRBJ2-7; a weak D match, TRBD1 (8 bases). The V gene's germline CDR1 is MNHEY and CDR2 SVGAGI. V lost 6 bases and J 2 bases, leaving 17 bases between the germline ends. The CDR3 is made up of 15 amino acids. The CDR3 reads CASSIGQGGTYEQYF. Here the CDR3 DNA reads TGTGCCAGCAGCATAGGACAGGGAGGGACCTACGAGCAGTACTTC.

The chain couples TRBV10-3 to TRBJ2-5, with D perhaps matching TRBD2 (5 bases). The CDR3 runs to 15 residues. V shed 3 bases and J shed 4 bases, with 15 bases lying between them. Per the germline V gene, CDR1 is ENHRY and CDR2 is SYGVKD. CDR3 sequence reads: CAISDRLAEGETQYF. The CDR3, as DNA: TGTGCCATCAGTGATAGGCTAGCCGAAGGAGAGACCCAGTACTTC.

The chain carries TRBV7-6 and TRBJ2-7; the match to TRBD1 covers 9 bases. The germline gives CDR1 SGHVS, CDR2 FNYEAQ. The CDR3 is 14 amino acids. V lost 4 bases to trimming and J lost 6 bases; unmatched junction nucleotides: 7. CDR3 loop: CASSSRPTGGEQYF. The CDR3 nucleotides are TGTGCCAGCAGCTCACGTCCGACAGGGGGCGAGCAGTACTTC.